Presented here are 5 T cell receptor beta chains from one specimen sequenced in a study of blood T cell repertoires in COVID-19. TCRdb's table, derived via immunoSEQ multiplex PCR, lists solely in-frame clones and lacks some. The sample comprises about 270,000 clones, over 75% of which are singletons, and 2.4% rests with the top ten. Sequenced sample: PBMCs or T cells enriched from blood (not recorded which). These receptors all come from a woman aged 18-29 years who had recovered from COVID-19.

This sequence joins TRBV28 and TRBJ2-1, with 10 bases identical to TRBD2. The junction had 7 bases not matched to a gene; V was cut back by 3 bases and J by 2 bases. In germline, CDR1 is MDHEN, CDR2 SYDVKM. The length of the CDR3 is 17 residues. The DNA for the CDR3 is TGTGCCAGCAGTTTGGGGACTAGCGCAGGCCCCTACAATGAGCAGTTCTTC. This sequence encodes CASSLGTSAGPYNEQFF.

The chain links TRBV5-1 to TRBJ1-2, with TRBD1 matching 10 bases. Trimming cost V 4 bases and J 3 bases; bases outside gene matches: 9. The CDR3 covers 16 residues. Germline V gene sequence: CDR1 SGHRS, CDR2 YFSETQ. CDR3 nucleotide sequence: TGCGCCAGCAGCCAAGGACAGGGGGAGAATTACTATGGCTACACCTTC. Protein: CASSQGQGENYYGYTF.

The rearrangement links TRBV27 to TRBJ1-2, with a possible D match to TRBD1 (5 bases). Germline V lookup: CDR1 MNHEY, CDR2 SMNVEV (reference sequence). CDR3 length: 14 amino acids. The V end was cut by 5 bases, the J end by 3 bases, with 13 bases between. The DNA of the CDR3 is TGTGCCAGCAGTCCCTCGGGGGGGGACTATGGCTACACCTTC. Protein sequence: CASSPSGGDYGYTF.

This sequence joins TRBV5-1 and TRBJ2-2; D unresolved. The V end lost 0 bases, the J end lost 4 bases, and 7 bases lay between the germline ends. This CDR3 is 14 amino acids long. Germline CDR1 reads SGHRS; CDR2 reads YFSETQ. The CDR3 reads CASSLEVATGELFF. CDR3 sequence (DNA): TGCGCCAGCAGCTTGGAAGTGGCCACCGGGGAGCTGTTTTTT.

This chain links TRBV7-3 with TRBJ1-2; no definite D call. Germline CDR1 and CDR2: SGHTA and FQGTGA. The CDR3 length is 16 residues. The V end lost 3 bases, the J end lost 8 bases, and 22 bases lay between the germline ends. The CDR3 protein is CASSLGGEEGQRGYTF. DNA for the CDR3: TGTGCCAGCAGCTTGGGTGGGGAGGAAGGGCAGAGAGGCTACACCTTC.